The subject of this entry is one TCR beta chain. What it binds is not known. The CDR3 length is 13 residues. Germline-derived CDR1 and CDR2 are SQVTM and ANQGSEA. This record comes from a study of CXCR3-negative and CXCR3-positive naive CD8 T cells. Findings and limits, study-wide: Against CXCR3-negative naive cells, CXCR3-positive naive cells showed more hydrophobic TRB CDR3s. The study found CXCR3 expression partially decreased after cryopreservation and ran most assays on fresh PBMCs.

CD45RO-CCR7+CD27+CD95- defined naive CD8+ T cells. Carrying UMI labels, the TRB cDNA libraries were prepared through 5' RACE. TCRdb derives one entry per CDR3 protein from the 5' RACE reads, leaving out DNA. The repertoire table contains 45,000 to 65,000 distinct CDR3 sequences. The rearrangement links TRBV29-1 to TRBJ2-1; the TRBD2 assignment by TCRdb is unverifiable without DNA. The origin of this receptor is a human donor in good health. Some clones in this sample may be carry-over from other donors' samples. Source material: naive CXCR3- CD8+ T cells from blood. Noted subset: CD45RO-CCR7+CD27+CD95- naive CD8+ T cells lacking CXCR3 (TNR3-). The CDR3 spells CSAGLAAYNEQFF.